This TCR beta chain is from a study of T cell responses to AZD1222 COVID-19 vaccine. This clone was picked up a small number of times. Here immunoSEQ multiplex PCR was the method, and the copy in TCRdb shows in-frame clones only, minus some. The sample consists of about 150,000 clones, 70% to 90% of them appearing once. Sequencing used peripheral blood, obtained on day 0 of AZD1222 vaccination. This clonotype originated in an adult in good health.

The CDR3 region is CAWAGASGWGNEQFF. The CDR3 bases are TGTGCCTGGGCGGGGGCTAGCGGGTGGGGCAATGAGCAGTTCTTC. V gene TRBV30 combines with J gene TRBJ2-1; 8 bases agree with TRBD2. Germline V gives CDR1 GTSNPN, CDR2 SVGIG (reference sequence). The CDR3 length is 15 residues. The V and J ends lost 5 bases and 6 bases, in that order; junction bases with no gene match: 12.